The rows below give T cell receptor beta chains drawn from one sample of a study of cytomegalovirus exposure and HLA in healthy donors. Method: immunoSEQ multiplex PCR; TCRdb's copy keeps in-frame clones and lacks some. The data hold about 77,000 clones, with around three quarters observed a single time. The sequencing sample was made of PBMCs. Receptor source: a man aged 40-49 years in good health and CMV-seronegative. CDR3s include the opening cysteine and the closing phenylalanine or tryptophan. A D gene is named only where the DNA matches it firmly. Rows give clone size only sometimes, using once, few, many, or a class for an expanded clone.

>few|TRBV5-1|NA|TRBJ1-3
TGCGCCAGCAGGGACAGTTCTGGATACTCTGGAAACACCATATATTTT
CASRDSSGYSGNTIYF
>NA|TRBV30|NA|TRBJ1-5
TGTGCCTGGAGTGTTGGAGATCAGCCCCAGCATTTT
CAWSVGDQPQHF
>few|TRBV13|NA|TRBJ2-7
TGTGCCAGCAGCTTAAGGGGGGGGACAGGTAGAGAGCAGTACTTC
CASSLRGGTGREQYF
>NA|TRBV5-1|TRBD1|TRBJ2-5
TGCGCCAGCAGCCCCGGACAGGGCCAAGAGACCCAGTACTTC
CASSPGQGQETQYF
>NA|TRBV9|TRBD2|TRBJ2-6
TGTGCCAGCAATGTGGGAGGGATCCACTCTGGGGCCAACGTCCTGACTTTC
CASNVGGIHSGANVLTF
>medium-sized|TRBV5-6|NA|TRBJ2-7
TGTGCCAGCAGCCCCCGGTTTGGGGCGAGCTCCTACGAGCAGTACTTC
CASSPRFGASSYEQYF
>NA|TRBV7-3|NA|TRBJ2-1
TGTGCCAGCAGCCCCCTCTCTAGCAGCTACAATGAGCAGTTCTTC
CASSPLSSSYNEQFF
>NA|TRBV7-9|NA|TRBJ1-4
TGTGCCAGCAGCCCCCCGCCCGAGTATTCGGGTGAAAAACTGTTTTTT
CASSPPPEYSGEKLFF
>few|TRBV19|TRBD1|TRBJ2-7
TGTGCCAGTAGTATCGGTAGGGACAGGGTCCACGAGCAGTACTTC
CASSIGRDRVHEQYF
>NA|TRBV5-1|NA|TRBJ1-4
TGCGCCAGCAGCAAGGCCCTAGGCACTAATGAAAAACTGTTTTTT
CASSKALGTNEKLFF
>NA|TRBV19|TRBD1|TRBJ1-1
TGTGCCAGTAGTGGACAGGGGAACACTGAAGCTTTCTTT
CASSGQGNTEAFF
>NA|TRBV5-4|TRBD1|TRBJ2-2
TGTGCCAGCAGCCCCGGGACAGGGTACACCGGGGAGCTGTTTTTT
CASSPGTGYTGELFF
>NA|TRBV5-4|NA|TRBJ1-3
TGTGCCAGCAGCCCGGATCAGGGCACCTCTGGAAACACCATATATTTT
CASSPDQGTSGNTIYF
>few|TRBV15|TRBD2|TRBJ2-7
TGTGCCACCAGCGTGGGGACTAGCGGGTACGAGCAGTACTTC
CATSVGTSGYEQYF
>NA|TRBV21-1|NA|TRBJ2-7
TGTGCCAGCACGGCGGGAGACATCTACGAGCAGTACTTC
CASTAGDIYEQYF
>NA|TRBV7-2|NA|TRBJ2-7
TGTGCCAGCAGCTTAGCCGGGATCTACGAGCAGTACTTC
CASSLAGIYEQYF